The 8 T cell receptor beta chains below come from one sample, sequenced in a study of blood T cell repertoires in COVID-19. TCRdb's table, derived via immunoSEQ multiplex PCR, lists solely in-frame clones and lacks some. Of roughly 100,000 clones detected, approximately 81% appear once; the ten largest clones hold 37%. The sample comprised peripheral blood. These receptors were collected from an elderly man with acute or convalescent COVID-19.

The V and J genes are TRBV18 and TRBJ1-5; TRBD1 matches 9 bases. V lost 3 bases and J lost 0; bases outside the gene matches: 6. The CDR3 is made up of 17 amino acids. CDR1 and CDR2 from the germline V gene are KGHSH and LQKENI. CDR3 bases: TGTGCCAGCTCACCGACAGGGGGATTATATAGCAATCAGCCCCAGCATTTT. Its protein is CASSPTGGLYSNQPQHF.

The chain couples TRBV5-4 to TRBJ2-5; weak D call: TRBD1 (5 bases). The germline CDR1 and CDR2 sequences are SGHNT and YYREEE (reference sequence). The germline V and J ends were trimmed by 3 bases and 4 bases, with 13 bases remaining between them. The CDR3 totals 14 residues. The DNA for the CDR3 is TGTGCCAGCAGCTCGTTGACAGAAGGAGAGACCCAGTACTTC. Its translation is CASSSLTEGETQYF.

The rearrangement uses TRBV24-1 and TRBJ2-3, with 8 bases that match TRBD1. Germline V gene sequence: CDR1 KGHDR, CDR2 SFDVKD. J was trimmed by 5 bases and V by 4 bases; bases with no gene match: 7. The CDR3 is 15 amino acids. CDR3 DNA sequence: TGTGCCACCAGTGACCCGACAGGGGTGGGAGATACGCAGTATTTT. Translated, it gives CATSDPTGVGDTQYF.

The V and J genes are TRBV2 and TRBJ1-6; the D is unclear. The CDR3 loop spans 17 amino acids. The germline gives CDR1 SNHLY, CDR2 FYNNEI. The V end lost 5 bases, the J end lost 0 bases, and 14 bases lay between the germline ends. The CDR3 loop is CASSQRSTASYNSPLHF. The CDR3 bases are TGTGCCAGCAGTCAGAGGTCCACCGCCTCCTATAATTCACCCCTCCACTTT.

J is TRBJ2-5 and V is TRBV6-5; D is undetermined. Germline lookup yields CDR1 MNHEY and CDR2 SVGAGI. Between the trimmed V and J ends, which lost 7 bases and 5 bases, there was a span of 11 bases. The CDR3 is 12 amino acids. The CDR3 here is CASMGSRETQYF. The DNA of the CDR3 is TGTGCCAGCATGGGCAGCCGGGAGACCCAGTACTTC.

The count of this clone is one. This sequence joins TRBV2 and TRBJ2-1; possibly TRBD1 for D (6 bases). The length of the CDR3 is 14 residues. Germline assignment: CDR1 SNHLY and CDR2 FYNNEI. Trimming removed 7 bases from V and 3 bases from J, with 13 bases in between. CDR3 in DNA: TGTGCCAGCAAACAGGACAGTGTCTACAATGAGCAGTTCTTC. Translation gives CASKQDSVYNEQFF.

The chain is built from TRBV29-1 and TRBJ2-5, with D perhaps TRBD1 (6 bases). The CDR3 spans 13 residues. The germline gives CDR1 SQVTM, CDR2 ANQGSEA. The CDR3 DNA reads TGCGGTGCAGCGTGGGGTACAGGGGAGACCCAGTACTTC. This gives the protein CGAAWGTGETQYF.

The chain joins TRBV7-3 to TRBJ1-1; perhaps TRBD1 as D (5 bases). Germline V gene lookup returns CDR1 SGHTA and CDR2 FQGTGA. This CDR3 comprises 14 residues. Trimming stripped 0 bases from V and 2 bases from J, with 7 bases between. This chain's CDR3 is CASSLTRTNTEAFF. CDR3 nucleotides: TGTGCCAGCAGCTTAACACGGACAAACACTGAAGCTTTCTTT.